Below are 27 T cell receptor beta chains sequenced from a single sample in a study of blood T cell repertoires in COVID-19. The repertoire was sequenced with immunoSEQ multiplex PCR; TCRdb's copy has only in-frame clones and lacks some. The data contain just over 300,000 clones, 65% to 90% of them singletons. The specimen was PBMCs or T cells enriched from blood (not recorded which). These receptors were taken from a man aged 30 to 45 who had recovered from COVID-19.

CDR3 protein: CASTRLVTSPEQYF. The DNA for the CDR3 is TGCGCCAGCACCCGACTAGTCACCTCCCCCGAGCAGTACTTC. The gene calls are TRBV10-2 and TRBJ2-7; TRBD2 is a possible D gene (6 bases). Germline V CDR1 and CDR2: WSHSY, SAAADI. Between the trimmed V and J ends, which lost 7 bases and 6 bases, there was a span of 19 bases. This CDR3 has 14 amino acids.

The V and J genes are TRBV28 and TRBJ1-2; D is ambiguous. The V gene's germline CDR1 is MDHEN and CDR2 SYDVKM. The CDR3 is made up of 13 amino acids. V lost 3 bases and J lost 4, with 9 bases in between. CDR3 loop: CASSLVHAYGYTF. The CDR3 DNA follows: TGTGCCAGCAGTTTGGTACATGCCTATGGCTACACCTTC.

The chain is built from TRBV5-1 and TRBJ2-5, with 12 bases fitting TRBD2. This CDR3 spans 15 amino acids. The V and J ends lost 4 bases and 2 bases, in that order; junction bases with no gene match: 3. The V gene's germline CDR1 is SGHRS and CDR2 YFSETQ. The chain's CDR3 is CASSPSGRGQETQYF. CDR3 bases: TGCGCCAGCAGCCCTAGCGGGAGGGGGCAAGAGACCCAGTACTTC.

The chain is built from TRBV5-1 and TRBJ2-5; 9 nucleotides align to TRBD1. Trimming removed 3 bases from V and 5 bases from J; junction bases left unmatched: 2. The CDR3 is made up of 13 amino acids. CDR1 is SGHRS and CDR2 is YFSETQ in the germline V gene. The chain's CDR3 is CASSSGQGETQYF. CDR3 nucleotides: TGCGCCAGCAGCTCTGGACAGGGGGAGACCCAGTACTTC.

The chain uses TRBV7-8 and TRBJ1-2, with D possibly being TRBD1 (6 bases). V was trimmed by 8 bases and J by 2 bases, leaving 9 bases between them. Germline V lookup: CDR1 SGHVS, CDR2 FQNEAQ. The CDR3 covers 12 residues. As DNA, the CDR3 is TGTGCCAGCTCGGACAGCAACTATGGCTACACCTTC. The encoded protein is CASSDSNYGYTF.

This rearrangement joins TRBV21-1 to TRBJ1-3; TRBD1 is the table's D call and was not checked against the DNA. TRBV21-1 is labeled a pseudogene. The CDR3 length is 14 residues. Written as DNA, the CDR3 is TGTGCCAGCCGGACACAGGTTTCTGGAAACACCATATATTTT. Protein sequence: CASRTQVSGNTIYF.

The rearrangement uses TRBV3-1 (or the pseudogene TRBV3-2) and TRBJ1-4; TRBD1 agrees at 7 bases. The CDR3 totals 15 residues. The V and J ends lost 0 bases and 7 bases, in that order; junction bases with no gene match: 5. Germline V gene data show CDR1 as LGHDT and CDR2 as YNNKEL (reference sequence). The CDR3 sequence is CASSQDRGVAEKLFF. In DNA, the CDR3 is TGTGCCAGCAGCCAAGACAGGGGGGTCGCTGAAAAACTGTTTTTT.

This chain uses TRBV14 with TRBJ1-4, with D maybe TRBD1 (5 bases). CDR3 length: 16 amino acids. Germline lookup yields CDR1 SGHDN and CDR2 FVKESK. Trimming took off 2 bases at V and 0 bases at J, with 10 bases between the two ends. The CDR3 nucleotides read TGTGCCAGCAGCCAATGGGCGACAGCAACTAATGAAAAACTGTTTTTT. This encodes CASSQWATATNEKLFF.

The chain carries TRBV2 and TRBJ2-3; 8 bases are shared with TRBD2. The J segment lost 6 bases and the V segment lost 7 bases, leaving 6 bases of the junction unmatched. Germline CDR1 SNHLY, CDR2 FYNNEI. The CDR3 totals 13 residues. This CDR3 reads CASTGLDSDTQYF. CDR3 DNA: TGTGCCAGCACGGGACTAGACTCCGATACGCAGTATTTT.

The V call is TRBV7-8, the J call TRBJ2-2, with D uncertain. This CDR3 is 15 amino acids long. Germline-derived CDR1 and CDR2 are SGHVS and FQNEAQ. The V gene lost 5 bases and the J gene lost 3 bases, with 13 bases spanning the gap. The CDR3 bases are TGTGCCAGCAGCCCCGTGCGAGGATACACCGGGGAGCTGTTTTTT. Encoded protein: CASSPVRGYTGELFF.

This sequence joins TRBV6-5 and TRBJ2-5; 11 bases fit TRBD1. The CDR3 covers 15 residues. Trimming removed 4 bases from V and 5 bases from J; junction bases left unmatched: 6. Per the germline V gene, CDR1 is MNHEY and CDR2 is SVGAGI. Here the CDR3 reads CASSSRTGGTETQYF. As DNA, the CDR3 is TGTGCCAGCAGTTCGCGGACAGGGGGCACGGAGACCCAGTACTTC.

This rearrangement joins TRBV6-5 to TRBJ2-3, with 9 bases aligning to TRBD1. J gave up 4 bases and V 6 bases, and 5 bases lay outside the gene matches. The CDR3 consists of 14 residues. CDR1 is MNHEY and CDR2 is SVGAGI in the germline V gene. CDR3 DNA: TGTGCCAGCAGGGCGGGACAGGGTTCAGATACGCAGTATTTT. It specifies CASRAGQGSDTQYF.

The chain uses TRBV5-1 and TRBJ2-2; the match to TRBD2 covers 9 bases. CDR1 SGHRS and CDR2 YFSETQ come from the germline V gene. The CDR3 extends over 15 amino acids. The junction had 7 bases not matched to a gene; V was cut back by 5 bases and J by 5 bases. The CDR3 nucleotides read TGCGCCAGCAGGATTAGCGGGGGAGAGACCGGGGAGCTGTTTTTT. It translates to CASRISGGETGELFF.

This chain's CDR3 is CASSPDGGRAGTGELFF. CDR3 nucleotides: TGTGCCAGCAGCCCCGACGGGGGGCGAGCGGGCACCGGGGAGCTGTTTTTT. V and J are TRBV9 and TRBJ2-2; tentative D call: TRBD2 (7 bases). The CDR3 is made up of 17 amino acids. The germline V and J ends were trimmed by 4 bases and 4 bases, with 20 bases remaining between them. Germline CDR1 reads SGDLS; CDR2 reads YYNGEE.

The genes are TRBV28 and TRBJ1-1; the D is unclear. The V gene's germline CDR1 is MDHEN and CDR2 SYDVKM. V dropped 6 bases and J dropped 4 bases, with 15 bases sitting between them. The CDR3 runs to 14 residues. CDR3 sequence: CASSSTAQGTEAFF. The CDR3 DNA reads as TGTGCCAGCAGCTCGACTGCCCAAGGCACTGAAGCTTTCTTT.

The chain couples TRBV15 to TRBJ1-1; D may be TRBD1 (6 bases). The length of the CDR3 is 17 residues. V was shortened by 4 bases and J by 4 bases, with 22 bases between the two germline ends. From germline, CDR1 is LNHNV and CDR2 YYDKDF (reference sequence). The CDR3 region has the DNA TGTGCCACCAGCATTAAACGGGGGGGTCCAGGGGTCACTGAAGCTTTCTTT. This translates into CATSIKRGGPGVTEAFF. Complete variable domain (other parts from reference TRBV15 and TRBJ1-1): DAMVIQNPRYQVTQFGKPVTLSCSQTLNHNVMYWYQQKSSQAPKLLFHYYDKDFNNEADTPDNFQSRRPNTSFCFLDIRSPGLGDTAMYLCATSIKRGGPGVTEAFFGQGTRLTVV.

CDR3 amino acids: CASSLPGKNRNTIYF. In DNA form, the CDR3 reads TGTGCCAGCAGTTTACCAGGGAAAAACCGAAACACCATATATTTT. The V call is TRBV28, the J call TRBJ1-3, with TRBD1 as a possible D gene (5 bases). V shed 2 bases and J shed 5 bases, with 13 bases lying between them. This CDR3 has 15 amino acids. Germline loops: CDR1 MDHEN, CDR2 SYDVKM.

This chain uses TRBV7-6 with TRBJ2-6; D perhaps matches TRBD1 (6 bases). The V gene's germline CDR1 is SGHVS and CDR2 FNYEAQ. Trimming left V 4 bases short and J 0 bases short, with 13 bases between. The CDR3 spans 17 residues. CDR3 in DNA: TGTGCCAGCAGCTCGCCGACAGGCGGCTCTGGGGCCAACGTCCTGACTTTC. This translates into CASSSPTGGSGANVLTF.

In regard to this clone: At one boundary the junction diverges from the germline segment, which might be a read error. The chain employs TRBV4-1 and TRBJ2-7; 7 nucleotides line up with TRBD1. Germline CDR1 reads MGHRA; CDR2 reads YSYEKL. The CDR3 is made up of 14 amino acids. The CDR3 loop reads CASSQEGRGYVQYF. CDR3 bases: TGCGCCAGCAGCCAAGAGGGCAGGGGGTACGTGCAGTACTTC.

This rearrangement joins TRBV14 to TRBJ2-2; TRBD2 matches 14 bases. Trimming at V came to 4 bases and at J to 5 bases, leaving 9 bases not matched to a gene. This CDR3 spans 18 amino acids. From germline, CDR1 is SGHDN and CDR2 FVKESK. The CDR3 here is CASSPWGLAGAMTGELFF. CDR3 bases: TGTGCCAGCAGCCCCTGGGGACTAGCGGGGGCGATGACCGGGGAGCTGTTTTTT.

This chain links TRBV11-3 with TRBJ1-3; no clear D. This CDR3 is 16 amino acids long. Germline loops: CDR1 SGHNT, CDR2 YENEEA. Trimming shortened V by 0 bases and J by 2 bases, and 11 bases separated the two germline ends. The CDR3 here is CASSLDRNPPGNTIYF. The CDR3 nucleotides read TGTGCCAGCAGCTTAGACAGGAATCCCCCTGGAAACACCATATATTTT.

The chain has TRBV5-1 and TRBJ2-7; a possible D gene is TRBD2 (6 bases). CDR3 length equals 16 residues. Germline V gene data show CDR1 as SGHRS and CDR2 as YFSETQ. Trimming cost V 2 bases and J 2 bases, with 17 bases left between them. The CDR3 is CASSFSLAGLPYEQYF. The CDR3 nucleotides are TGCGCCAGCAGCTTTAGTTTGGCGGGGCTACCCTACGAGCAGTACTTC.

This chain links TRBV19 with TRBJ1-3, with 9 bases lining up with TRBD1. CDR3 length: 20 amino acids. The germline CDR1 and CDR2 sequences are LNHDA and SQIVND (reference sequence). The V gene end was trimmed by 4 bases and the J gene end by 0 bases; junction bases not matched to a gene: 16. The CDR3 nucleotides read TGTGCCAGTAGTAGAGCCTCGGGGCCGGGACAGGGCAGCTCTGGAAACACCATATATTTT. Translation gives CASSRASGPGQGSSGNTIYF.

This chain links TRBV2 with TRBJ2-1; 11 bases fit TRBD1. Trimming took 9 bases from V and 5 from J; bases not matched to a gene: 6. This CDR3 has 14 residues. Germline CDR1 SNHLY, CDR2 FYNNEI. The CDR3 DNA is TGTGCCAGAACCCGGGACAGGGGGAACAATGAGCAGTTCTTC. This codes for CARTRDRGNNEQFF.

V gene TRBV12-5 combines with J gene TRBJ1-1; D remains ambiguous. This CDR3 has 13 residues. The germline V gene encodes CDR1 LGHNT and CDR2 FRNRAP. The V end lost 5 bases, the J end lost 2 bases, and 9 bases lay between the germline ends. CDR3 in amino acids: CASGLQENTEAFF. In DNA, the CDR3 is TGTGCTAGTGGTCTGCAGGAAAACACTGAAGCTTTCTTT.

The rearrangement joins TRBV7-9 to TRBJ1-2; D is unclear. Trimming cost V 7 bases and J 8 bases, with 20 bases left between them. This CDR3 has 14 amino acids. CDR1 is SEHNR, CDR2 FQNEAQ, per germline (reference sequence). CDR3 DNA sequence: TGTGCCAGCATGGGCCTTTCTGCTCTCTCCGGCTACACCTTC. Protein: CASMGLSALSGYTF.

J is TRBJ1-5 and V is TRBV30; D gene unclear. V lost 2 bases to trimming and J lost 6 bases, with 8 bases between them. CDR1 is GTSNPN, CDR2 SVGIG, per germline (reference sequence). This CDR3 has 12 amino acids. The CDR3 spells CAWSFPGQPQHF. The CDR3 nucleotides are TGTGCCTGGAGTTTCCCGGGTCAGCCCCAGCATTTT.